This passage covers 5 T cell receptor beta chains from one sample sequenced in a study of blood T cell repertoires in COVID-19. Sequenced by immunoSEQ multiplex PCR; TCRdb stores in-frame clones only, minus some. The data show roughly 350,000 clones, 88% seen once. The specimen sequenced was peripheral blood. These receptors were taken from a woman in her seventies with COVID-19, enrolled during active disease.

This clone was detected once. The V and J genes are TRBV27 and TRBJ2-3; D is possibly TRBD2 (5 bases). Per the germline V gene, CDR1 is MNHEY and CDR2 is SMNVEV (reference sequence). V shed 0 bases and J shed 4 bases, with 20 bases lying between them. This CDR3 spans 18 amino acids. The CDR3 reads CASSLSMDSVLRPDTQYF. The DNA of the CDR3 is TGTGCCAGCAGTTTATCCATGGACTCCGTGCTCCGCCCAGATACGCAGTATTTT.

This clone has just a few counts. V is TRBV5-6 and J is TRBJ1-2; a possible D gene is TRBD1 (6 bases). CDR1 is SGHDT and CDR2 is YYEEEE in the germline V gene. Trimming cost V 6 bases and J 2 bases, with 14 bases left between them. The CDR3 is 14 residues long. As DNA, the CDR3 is TGTGCCAGCACTCCGAGGGGGAAAAACTATGGCTACACCTTC. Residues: CASTPRGKNYGYTF.

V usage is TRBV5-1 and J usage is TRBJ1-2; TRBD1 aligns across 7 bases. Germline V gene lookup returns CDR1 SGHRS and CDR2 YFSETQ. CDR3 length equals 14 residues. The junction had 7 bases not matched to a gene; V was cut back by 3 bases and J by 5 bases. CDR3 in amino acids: CASSSGTAPYGYTF. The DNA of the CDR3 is TGCGCCAGCAGCTCTGGGACAGCTCCTTATGGCTACACCTTC.

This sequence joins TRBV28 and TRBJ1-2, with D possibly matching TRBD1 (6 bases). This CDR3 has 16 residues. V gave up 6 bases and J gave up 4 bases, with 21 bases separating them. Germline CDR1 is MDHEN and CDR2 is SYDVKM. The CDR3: CASSLGRGNRGYGYTF. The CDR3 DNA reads TGTGCCAGCAGCCTTGGGAGGGGGAATCGGGGCTATGGCTACACCTTC.

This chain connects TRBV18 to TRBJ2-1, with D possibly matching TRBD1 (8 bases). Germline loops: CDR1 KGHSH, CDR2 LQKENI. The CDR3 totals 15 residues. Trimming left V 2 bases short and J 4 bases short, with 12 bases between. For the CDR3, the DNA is TGTGCCAGCTCACCAGGACAGGGAGGGTACAATGAGCAGTTCTTC. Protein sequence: CASSPGQGGYNEQFF.